This TCR beta chain was retrieved from a study of cytomegalovirus exposure and HLA in healthy donors. On the study more broadly: Falling in the Caucasian-associated ancestry cluster were 81% of approximately 400 genotyped donors. Overall study results and limits: CMV serostatus alone was available as immune exposure information. Overall, roughly 170 TCR beta chains were annotated as cytomegalovirus-associated. Per a prior analysis, the majority of TCR beta V segments were productive roughly 87% or roughly 30% of the time.

A multiplex PCR was run with 60 Vbeta primers and 13 Jbeta primers. Sequencing was performed with immunoSEQ multiplex PCR; in TCRdb, only in-frame clones are kept and a portion is missing. This table holds 180,000 or so clones, 80% to 90% found once. This clone was detected a few times. The antigen is unknown. The sample taken for sequencing was PBMCs. This TCR was sampled from a man aged 18 to 35 in good health and CMV-seropositive.

The CDR3 sequence: CASSQTGVWEKLFF. The CDR3 DNA follows: TGCGCCAGCAGCCAAACAGGGGTTTGGGAAAAACTGTTTTTT. V usage is TRBV4-1 and J usage is TRBJ1-4; the match to TRBD1 covers 7 bases. The CDR3 sequence is 14 residues long. Germline V gene data show CDR1 as MGHRA and CDR2 as YSYEKL. The trim removed 2 bases at V and 8 bases at J, leaving 5 bases unmatched.